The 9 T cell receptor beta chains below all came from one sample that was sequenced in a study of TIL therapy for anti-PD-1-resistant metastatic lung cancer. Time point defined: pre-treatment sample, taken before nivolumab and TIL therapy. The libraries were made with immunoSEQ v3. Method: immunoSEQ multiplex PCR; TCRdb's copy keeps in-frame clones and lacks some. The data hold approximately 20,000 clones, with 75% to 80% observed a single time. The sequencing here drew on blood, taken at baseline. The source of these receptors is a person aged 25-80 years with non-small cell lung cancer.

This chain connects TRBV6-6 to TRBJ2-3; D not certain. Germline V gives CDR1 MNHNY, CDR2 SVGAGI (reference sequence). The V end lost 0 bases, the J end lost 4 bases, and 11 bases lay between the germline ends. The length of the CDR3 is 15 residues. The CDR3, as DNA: TGTGCCAGCAGTTACTCTAATTCGGTAGCAGATACGCAGTATTTT. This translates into CASSYSNSVADTQYF.

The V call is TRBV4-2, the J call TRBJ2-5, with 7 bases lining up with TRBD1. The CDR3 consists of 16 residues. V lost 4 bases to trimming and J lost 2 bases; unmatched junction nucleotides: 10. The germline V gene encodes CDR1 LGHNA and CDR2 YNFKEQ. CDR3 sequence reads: CASSRGTAEPQETQYF. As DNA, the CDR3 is TGTGCCAGCAGCCGGGGGACAGCAGAACCTCAAGAGACCCAGTACTTC.

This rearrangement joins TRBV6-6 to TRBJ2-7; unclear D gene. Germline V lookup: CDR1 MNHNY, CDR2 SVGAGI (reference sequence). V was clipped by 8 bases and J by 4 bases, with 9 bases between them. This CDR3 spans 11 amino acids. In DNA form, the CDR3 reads TGTGCCAGCCAGGACCGGTACGAGCAGTACTTC. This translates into CASQDRYEQYF.

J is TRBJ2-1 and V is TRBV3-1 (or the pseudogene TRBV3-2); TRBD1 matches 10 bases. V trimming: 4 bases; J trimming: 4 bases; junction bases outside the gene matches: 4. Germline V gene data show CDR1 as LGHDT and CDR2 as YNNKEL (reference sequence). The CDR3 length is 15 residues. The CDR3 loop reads CASSLGQGIYNEQFF. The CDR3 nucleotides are TGTGCCAGCAGCCTGGGACAGGGGATATACAATGAGCAGTTCTTC.

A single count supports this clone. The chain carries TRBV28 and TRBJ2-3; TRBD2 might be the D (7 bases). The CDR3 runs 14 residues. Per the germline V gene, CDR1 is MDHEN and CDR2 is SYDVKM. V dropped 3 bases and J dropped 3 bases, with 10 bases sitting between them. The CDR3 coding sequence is TGTGCCAGCAGTTTGGGGGGGGCGACAGATACGCAGTATTTT. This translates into CASSLGGATDTQYF.

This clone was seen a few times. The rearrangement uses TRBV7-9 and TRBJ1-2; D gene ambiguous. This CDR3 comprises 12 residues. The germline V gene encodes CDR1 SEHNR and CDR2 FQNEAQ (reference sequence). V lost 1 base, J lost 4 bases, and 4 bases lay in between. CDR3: CASSLDLYGYTF. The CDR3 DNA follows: TGTGCCAGCAGCTTAGACCTCTATGGCTACACCTTC.

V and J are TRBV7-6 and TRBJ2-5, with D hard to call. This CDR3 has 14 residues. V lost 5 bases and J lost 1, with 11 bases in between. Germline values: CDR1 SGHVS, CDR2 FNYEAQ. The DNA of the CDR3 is TGTGCCAGCAGCCCATATCTTTTCCAAGAGACCCAGTACTTC. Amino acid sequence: CASSPYLFQETQYF.

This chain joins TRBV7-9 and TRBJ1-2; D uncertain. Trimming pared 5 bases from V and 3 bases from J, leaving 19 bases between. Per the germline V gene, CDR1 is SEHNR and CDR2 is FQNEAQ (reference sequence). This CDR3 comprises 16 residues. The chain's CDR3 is CASSPAARQADYGYTF. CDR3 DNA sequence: TGTGCCAGCAGCCCTGCTGCCAGGCAGGCGGACTATGGCTACACCTTC. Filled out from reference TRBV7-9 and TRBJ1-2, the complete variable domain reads DTGVSQNPRHKITKRGQNVTFRCDPISEHNRLYWYRQTLGQGPEFLTYFQNEAQLEKSRLLSDRFSAERPKGSFSTLEIQRTEQGDSAMYLCASSPAARQADYGYTFGSGTRLTVV.

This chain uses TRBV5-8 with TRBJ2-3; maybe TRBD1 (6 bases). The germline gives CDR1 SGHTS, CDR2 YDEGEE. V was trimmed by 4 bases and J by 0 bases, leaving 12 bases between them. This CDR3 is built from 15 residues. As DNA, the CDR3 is TGTGCCAGCAGCCCTCGACAGGCTAGCACAGATACGCAGTATTTT. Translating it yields CASSPRQASTDTQYF.